The following is a TCR beta chain sequence with its context. What it binds is not known. This entry comes from a study of T cells in Graves' hyperthyroidism and ophthalmopathy. General study findings and limits: Blood samples included most of the expanded thyroid clonotypes exceeding 0.001.

Exclusion criteria comprised uncontrolled infection, other autoimmune disease, pregnancy or lactation. The CDR3 regions of TCR beta were amplified from RNA transcripts. HTBI primers were the set used in a first-round RT-PCR of the TCR CDR3. From the multiplex PCR reads, TCRdb called clonotypes with MiXCR, one entry per CDR3 protein. The repertoire has about 500,000 distinct CDR3 sequences, under 20% of them found once; the top ten carry 15% to 20%. Germline values: CDR1 SEHNR, CDR2 FQNEAQ (reference sequence). The CDR3 is 18 residues long. The trim removed 5 bases at V and 2 bases at J, leaving 15 bases unmatched.

The source material was blood. The V call is TRBV7-9, the J call TRBJ1-2, with TRBD1 matching over 9 bases. The source is a woman between 18 and 30 years old with Graves' ophthalmopathy. The CDR3 DNA reads TGTGCCAGCAGCCTAACCGCGGACAGGGGCAAATCCAACTATGGCTACACCTTC. Protein product: CASSLTADRGKSNYGYTF.